Shown below are 30 T cell receptor beta chains from a single sample sequenced in a study of PD-1 blockade in classical Hodgkin lymphoma. Time point: cycle 4 day 1 (C4D1), after six to seven weeks of nivolumab. All the patients suffered relapse after autologous stem cell transplantation, and brentuximab vedotin exposure differed. The authors enriched CD8+ T cells from thawed PBMCs via magnetic negative selection. Produced via immunoSEQ multiplex PCR; TCRdb's table is partial and in-frame only. In the table there are 7,500 to 8,500 clones, about 76% of which are singletons. The specimen was CD8+ T cells from blood, collected before the fourth cycle of nivolumab. Receptors were obtained from a human donor with classical Hodgkin lymphoma.

A single count supports this clone. J is TRBJ2-1 and V is TRBV13; 7 nucleotides line up with TRBD1. V lost 1 base to trimming and J lost 2 bases; unmatched junction nucleotides: 2. The CDR3 has 15 residues. Per the germline V gene, CDR1 is PRHDT and CDR2 is FYEKMQ (reference sequence). The CDR3 loop is CASSLEGATYNEQFF. The CDR3 DNA reads as TGTGCCAGCAGCTTAGAGGGGGCCACCTACAATGAGCAGTTCTTC. The complete variable domain, with remaining parts taken from reference TRBV13 and TRBJ2-1, reads AAGVIQSPRHLIKEKRETATLKCYPIPRHDTVYWYQQGPGQDPQFLISFYEKMQSDKGSIPDRFSAQQFSDYHSELNMSSLELGDSALYFCASSLEGATYNEQFFGPGTRLTVL.

The chain uses TRBV30 and TRBJ2-7, with a possible D match to TRBD1 (5 bases). The CDR3 loop spans 14 amino acids. V was shortened by 2 bases and J by 0 bases, with 11 bases between the two germline ends. CDR1 is GTSNPN, CDR2 SVGIG, per germline (reference sequence). This CDR3 is CAWSLLQVSYEQYF. CDR3 sequence (DNA): TGTGCCTGGAGTCTGTTACAGGTCTCCTACGAGCAGTACTTC. Variable domain in full (rest from reference TRBV30 and TRBJ2-7): SQTIHQWPATLVQPVGSPLSLECTVEGTSNPNLYWYRQAAGRGLQLLFYSVGIGQISSEVPQNLSASRPQDRQFILSSKKLLLSDSGFYLCAWSLLQVSYEQYFGPGTRLTVT.

V usage is TRBV6-5 and J usage is TRBJ1-4, with D uncertain. V dropped 8 bases and J dropped 1 base, with 14 bases sitting between them. The V gene's germline CDR1 is MNHEY and CDR2 SVGAGI. CDR3 size: 15 residues. For the CDR3, the DNA is TGTGCCAGCGGCCGTAAGGACCGAACTAATGAAAAACTGTTTTTT. Amino acid sequence: CASGRKDRTNEKLFF.

The chain couples TRBV4-1 to TRBJ2-7, with 8 bases lining up with TRBD1. The CDR3 contains 15 residues. V was pared by 0 bases and J by 2 bases, with 3 bases of the junction left unmatched. CDR1 is MGHRA, CDR2 YSYEKL, per germline. The CDR3, as DNA: TGCGCCAGCAGCCAAGATGACAGGGGTACCTACGAGCAGTACTTC. This translates into CASSQDDRGTYEQYF.

The V gene is TRBV11-2, the J gene TRBJ1-2; tentatively, D is TRBD1 (5 bases). Germline-derived CDR1 and CDR2 are SGHAT and FQNNGV. Trimming cost V 3 bases and J 4 bases, with 12 bases left between them. The CDR3 covers 14 residues. The CDR3 spells CASSFLGGSYGYTF. The CDR3 DNA sequence: TGTGCCAGCAGCTTTTTGGGGGGGAGCTATGGCTACACCTTC.

The V call is TRBV7-6, the J call TRBJ1-1; D gene uncertain. The ends were cut back, 3 bases at V and 2 bases at J, with 4 bases in the middle. Germline V CDR1 and CDR2: SGHVS, FNYEAQ. The CDR3 loop spans 12 amino acids. The CDR3 protein is CASSFINTEAFF. The CDR3 DNA is TGTGCCAGCAGCTTTATTAACACTGAAGCTTTCTTT. The full variable domain, its missing parts supplied by reference TRBV7-6 and TRBJ1-1, is GAGVSQSPRYKVTKRGQDVALRCDPISGHVSLYWYRQALGQGPEFLTYFNYEAQQDKSGLPNDRFSAERPEGSISTLTIQRTEQRDSAMYRCASSFINTEAFFGQGTRLTVV.

This clone was counted only a few times. The V call is TRBV7-9, the J call TRBJ2-1, with 8 nucleotides matching TRBD2. The trim removed 5 bases at V and 5 bases at J, leaving 8 bases unmatched. Germline-derived CDR1 and CDR2 are SEHNR and FQNEAQ (reference sequence). The CDR3 has 15 amino acids. For the CDR3, the DNA is TGTGCCAGCAGCGAAACTAGCGGAGGCCACAATGAGCAGTTCTTC. Translated: CASSETSGGHNEQFF.

J is TRBJ1-1 and V is TRBV19; no clear D. The CDR3 extends over 13 amino acids. CDR1 is LNHDA, CDR2 SQIVND, per germline (reference sequence). Trimming took 2 bases from V and 1 from J, leaving 5 bases between them. The CDR3 protein is CASSISENTEAFF. CDR3 coding DNA: TGTGCCAGTAGTATATCAGAGAACACTGAAGCTTTCTTT.

J is TRBJ2-7 and V is TRBV7-8, with TRBD2 identical over 13 bases. CDR3 length equals 19 residues. Trimming removed 1 base from V and 0 bases from J; junction bases left unmatched: 9. Germline lookup yields CDR1 SGHVS and CDR2 FQNEAQ. The CDR3: CASSLEPGTSGVSSYEQYF. CDR3 in DNA: TGTGCCAGCAGCTTAGAACCCGGGACTAGCGGGGTGAGCTCCTACGAGCAGTACTTC.

In DNA form, the CDR3 reads TGTGCCAGCAGCTTGGTAGGGATGCCCACTGAAGCTTTCTTT. As protein: CASSLVGMPTEAFF. The chain employs TRBV5-6 and TRBJ1-1; no clear D gene. V dropped 0 bases and J dropped 4 bases, with 10 bases sitting between them. Germline assignment: CDR1 SGHDT and CDR2 YYEEEE. The CDR3 spans 14 residues.

This clone came up once. The V and J genes are TRBV12-5 and TRBJ2-3; no clear D gene. This CDR3 is 14 amino acids long. The germline V and J ends were trimmed by 7 bases and 2 bases, with 13 bases remaining between them. The germline gives CDR1 LGHNT, CDR2 FRNRAP. CDR3 in amino acids: CASARRLITDTQYF. The CDR3 nucleotides read TGTGCTAGTGCCCGCAGACTCATCACAGATACGCAGTATTTT.

The rearrangement joins TRBV28 to TRBJ1-5; D call uncertain. Trimming cost V 5 bases and J 1 base, with 18 bases left between them. There are 17 residues in the CDR3. Germline CDR1 and CDR2: MDHEN and SYDVKM. The CDR3 spells CASSLTGRYPSNQPQHF. CDR3 coding DNA: TGTGCCAGCAGTCTCACCGGGCGATATCCCAGCAATCAGCCCCAGCATTTT.

This chain links TRBV2 with TRBJ2-2; no clear D. V shed 6 bases and J shed 0 bases, with 2 bases lying between them. The CDR3 loop spans 12 amino acids. CDR1 and CDR2 from the germline V gene are SNHLY and FYNNEI. The CDR3, as DNA: TGTGCCAGCAGACCGAACACCGGGGAGCTGTTTTTT. Its protein product is CASRPNTGELFF.

The chain carries TRBV11-2 and TRBJ1-1; 10 bases are shared with TRBD1. Germline-derived CDR1 and CDR2 are SGHAT and FQNNGV. The V segment lost 5 bases and the J segment 4 bases; nucleotides outside the gene matches: 7. The CDR3 contains 15 residues. DNA for the CDR3: TGTGCCAGCAGCCCGACAGGGGGCGCGGCCACTGAAGCTTTCTTT. This sequence encodes CASSPTGGAATEAFF. Full variable domain (remainder filled in from reference TRBV11-2 and TRBJ1-1): EAGVAQSPRYKIIEKRQSVAFWCNPISGHATLYWYQQILGQGPKLLIQFQNNGVVDDSQLPKDRFSAERLKGVDSTLKIQPAKLEDSAVYLCASSPTGGAATEAFFGQGTRLTVV.

Only a few counts were recorded for this clone. The chain employs TRBV19 and TRBJ1-1; D is undetermined. The germline V and J ends were trimmed by 4 bases and 0 bases, with 18 bases remaining between them. The germline V gene has CDR1 LNHDA and CDR2 SQIVND (reference sequence). The CDR3 runs 17 residues. CDR3 sequence (DNA): TGTGCCAGTAGTACAGACATCACTTCCTCGATGAACACTGAAGCTTTCTTT. Amino acids: CASSTDITSSMNTEAFF.

The CDR3 loop reads CASSLAQGYEQYF. The CDR3 nucleotides read TGTGCCAGCAGCTTAGCACAGGGATACGAGCAGTACTTC. V usage is TRBV11-3 and J usage is TRBJ2-7, with D tentatively TRBD1 (6 bases). CDR1 is SGHNT and CDR2 is YENEEA in the germline V gene. This CDR3 comprises 13 residues. Trimming cost V 1 base and J 4 bases, with 8 bases left between them.

The chain links TRBV7-9 to TRBJ2-7, with TRBD2 as a possible D gene (5 bases). Germline-derived CDR1 and CDR2 are SEHNR and FQNEAQ (reference sequence). V lost 1 base to trimming and J lost 3 bases, with 16 bases between them. The CDR3 has 16 amino acids. Written as DNA, the CDR3 is TGTGCCAGCAGCTTAGGAGGGATTCGTACGGACTACGAGCAGTACTTC. This encodes CASSLGGIRTDYEQYF.

The chain carries TRBV6-5 and TRBJ2-2; tentatively, D is TRBD1 (6 bases). Trimming pared 6 bases from V and 5 bases from J, leaving 16 bases between. Germline V gene data show CDR1 as MNHEY and CDR2 as SVGAGI. CDR3 length: 15 residues. The DNA of the CDR3 is TGTGCCAGCAGCTCGGACAGTTGGGGGACCGGGGAGCTGTTTTTT. Encoded protein: CASSSDSWGTGELFF.

The V call is TRBV6-1, the J call TRBJ2-3, with D perhaps matching TRBD1 or TRBD2 (5 bases each). V was cut by 3 bases and J by 5 bases, with 15 bases left in between. Looked up from germline, CDR1 is MNHNS and CDR2 is SASEGT. There are 15 residues in the CDR3. CDR3 nucleotides: TGTGCCAGCAGTGAGTATGAGGGGCGCGGAGATACGCAGTATTTT. It specifies CASSEYEGRGDTQYF.

The rearrangement joins TRBV11-1 to TRBJ1-2; D is ambiguous. V was cut by 6 bases and J by 5 bases, with 16 bases left in between. This CDR3 contains 14 residues. Germline CDR1 reads SGHAT; CDR2 reads FQDESV (reference sequence). The CDR3 DNA reads TGTGCCAGCAGAAACGATCTGGGGTTATATGGCTACACCTTC. The encoded protein is CASRNDLGLYGYTF. Full variable domain (missing parts from reference TRBV11-1 and TRBJ1-2): EAEVAQSPRYKITEKSQAVAFWCDPISGHATLYWYRQILGQGPELLVQFQDESVVDDSQLPKDRFSAERLKGVDSTLKIQPAELGDSAMYLCASRNDLGLYGYTFGSGTRLTVV.

The chain joins TRBV29-1 to TRBJ2-3; weak D call: TRBD2 (5 bases). The CDR3 length is 15 residues. V lost 1 base and J lost 3, with 14 bases in between. Germline V gene lookup returns CDR1 SQVTM and CDR2 ANQGSEA. DNA for the CDR3: TGCAGCGTTGAAGGCGTCGCGGGTTTGACAGATACGCAGTATTTT. Translated, it gives CSVEGVAGLTDTQYF.

V is TRBV29-1 and J is TRBJ1-2; TRBD1 matches 8 bases. Germline CDR1 reads SQVTM; CDR2 reads ANQGSEA. The V segment lost 5 bases and the J segment 7 bases; nucleotides outside the gene matches: 9. This CDR3 comprises 13 residues. This CDR3 reads CSVPTGVGGGYTF. CDR3 sequence (DNA): TGCAGCGTTCCGACAGGGGTCGGTGGTGGCTACACCTTC.

CDR3 sequence (DNA): TGTGCCAGCAGCTTAGCTAGTACTGAGCAGTTCTTC. Protein product: CASSLASTEQFF. The chain has TRBV7-6 and TRBJ2-1; D is unresolved. Germline loops: CDR1 SGHVS, CDR2 FNYEAQ. CDR3 length: 12 residues. Trimming left V 0 bases short and J 9 bases short, with 6 bases between.

The chain links TRBV29-1 to TRBJ2-7; 10 positions match TRBD2. CDR1 and CDR2 from the germline V gene are SQVTM and ANQGSEA. This CDR3 comprises 16 residues. J was trimmed by 3 bases and V by 2 bases; bases with no gene match: 10. This chain's CDR3 is CSVEWYGPSGSYEQYF. The DNA for the CDR3 is TGCAGCGTTGAATGGTATGGGCCTAGCGGGAGCTACGAGCAGTACTTC.

This clone was counted once. The chain uses TRBV10-3 and TRBJ2-5; D ambiguous. The CDR3 has 12 residues. CDR1 is ENHRY and CDR2 is SYGVKD in the germline V gene. V was cut by 2 bases and J by 2 bases, with 3 bases left in between. The CDR3 DNA sequence: TGTGCCATCAGTGAGCCACAAGAGACCCAGTACTTC. Amino acids: CAISEPQETQYF.

This clone has only one observation. This sequence joins TRBV18 and TRBJ1-1; D perhaps matches TRBD1 (5 bases). The CDR3 runs to 14 residues. Germline V lookup: CDR1 KGHSH, CDR2 LQKENI. V lost 3 bases and J lost 1, with 9 bases in between. This CDR3 is CASSPTVQNTEAFF. CDR3 bases: TGTGCCAGCTCACCGACAGTTCAGAACACTGAAGCTTTCTTT.

This rearrangement joins TRBV11-1 to TRBJ2-3; D uncertain. The CDR3 is made up of 13 amino acids. V gave up 1 base and J gave up 9 bases, with 11 bases separating them. The germline gives CDR1 SGHAT, CDR2 FQDESV (reference sequence). The DNA of the CDR3 is TGTGCCAGCAGCTTAGGGGTCCGAGAGACGCAGTATTTT. Translated: CASSLGVRETQYF.

V and J are TRBV19 and TRBJ1-2; D gene unclear. Deletions cut 3 bases from V and 7 bases from J, with 18 bases between. This CDR3 contains 15 residues. From germline, CDR1 is LNHDA and CDR2 SQIVND (reference sequence). CDR3 DNA sequence: TGTGCCAGTAGTATGGGCTCCACCCGGGGTTCTGGCTACACCTTC. This sequence encodes CASSMGSTRGSGYTF.

The CDR3 region has the DNA TGTGCCAGCAGCTATTTTGAAGGACAGGGGGGATATGGCTACACCTTC. Translating gives CASSYFEGQGGYGYTF. The V call is TRBV7-6, the J call TRBJ1-2; 10 nucleotides align to TRBD1. The J segment lost 5 bases and the V segment lost 4 bases, leaving 10 bases of the junction unmatched. This CDR3 has 16 amino acids. From germline, CDR1 is SGHVS and CDR2 FNYEAQ.

The chain recombines TRBV27 with TRBJ2-7; D may be TRBD1 (6 bases). The CDR3 consists of 14 residues. V was clipped by 4 bases and J by 6 bases, with 16 bases between them. Germline V gives CDR1 MNHEY, CDR2 SMNVEV (reference sequence). CDR3 bases: TGTGCCAGCAGTTATAGGGGGTCTTTGGGCGAGCAGTACTTC. This sequence encodes CASSYRGSLGEQYF.